One TCR beta chain is described in this entry. This record belongs to a study of PD-L1 blockade in urothelial cancer. Study in general: A median approximately 140,000 T cells were found in blood samples.

The germline CDR1 and CDR2 sequences are MNHNY and SVGAGI (reference sequence). This CDR3 contains 14 residues. V lost 3 bases and J lost 6; bases outside the gene matches: 5. Time point in this sample: pretreatment peripheral blood. Patients' cancers were locally advanced or metastatic urothelial carcinomas. Produced via immunoSEQ multiplex PCR; TCRdb's table is partial and in-frame only. The table records under 55,000 clones, 84% of them present only once. The V call is TRBV6-6, the J call TRBJ2-3; 8 bases line up with TRBD1. The sample here was PBMCs, taken around atezolizumab (anti-PD-L1) treatment. This clonotype was obtained from a man in his 70s with urothelial cancer. The CDR3 loop is CASSYGQGSDTQYF. The DNA of the CDR3 is TGTGCCAGCAGTTATGGACAGGGCTCGGATACGCAGTATTTT.